The 14 T cell receptor beta chains below all came from one sample that was sequenced in a study of blood T cell repertoires in COVID-19. TCRdb keeps only in-frame clones here, not all; method: immunoSEQ multiplex PCR. The sample lists about 140,000 clones; around 83% were seen once. The sequenced sample was peripheral blood. These receptors all stem from a young man with COVID-19, enrolled during active disease.

The chain joins TRBV28 to TRBJ1-6; D unresolved. The CDR3 loop spans 14 amino acids. Trimming removed 5 bases at V and 7 bases at J, with 12 bases between. Per the germline V gene, CDR1 is MDHEN and CDR2 is SYDVKM. CDR3 amino acids: CASSESQTNSPLHF. The CDR3 nucleotides are TGTGCCAGCAGTGAATCCCAAACAAATTCACCCCTCCACTTT.

The CDR3 nucleotides read TGTGCCACCAGCAGAGATGAGAGTGCTGAAGCTTTCTTT. Its protein is CATSRDESAEAFF. The chain links TRBV15 to TRBJ1-1; no reliable D call. The CDR3 length is 13 residues. V gave up 0 bases and J gave up 6 bases, with 8 bases separating them. Germline loops: CDR1 LNHNV, CDR2 YYDKDF (reference sequence).

This sequence joins TRBV28 and TRBJ1-4; 8 bases match TRBD1. V dropped 3 bases and J dropped 9; count of bases not matched to a gene: 6. Germline CDR1 reads MDHEN; CDR2 reads SYDVKM. The CDR3 is 14 amino acids. CDR3 coding DNA: TGTGCCAGCAGTTTCCCGGGACAGGCAAAAAAACTGTTTTTT. Amino acids: CASSFPGQAKKLFF.

The rearrangement joins TRBV21-1 to TRBJ1-6; TRBD1 is taken as the D call from the table, unchecked against the DNA. TRBV21-1 corresponds to a pseudogene. This CDR3 has 19 amino acids. Written as DNA, the CDR3 is TGTGCCAGCAGCAAATTTGGGTTGGCAGGGCATCCCTATAATTCACCCCTCCACTTT. This gives the protein CASSKFGLAGHPYNSPLHF.

The V and J genes are TRBV24-1 and TRBJ2-7; 11 nucleotides line up with TRBD2. Per the germline V gene, CDR1 is KGHDR and CDR2 is SFDVKD. This CDR3 contains 17 residues. With 4 bases clipped from V and 5 bases from J, the junction kept 12 bases outside the gene matches. CDR3 coding DNA: TGTGCCACCAGTGACCAGACTAGCGGGGTGGGATCCCACGAGCAGTACTTC. Its translation: CATSDQTSGVGSHEQYF.

The chain has TRBV15 and TRBJ1-5, with TRBD1 as a possible D gene (6 bases). Trimming took 0 bases from V and 10 from J, leaving 19 bases between them. This CDR3 has 16 residues. Germline lookup yields CDR1 LNHNV and CDR2 YYDKDF (reference sequence). CDR3 in DNA: TGTGCCACCAGCAGAGAGAGGGGGGCTAGCGGGGAACCCCAGCATTTT. Translating it yields CATSRERGASGEPQHF.

The genes are TRBV6-5 and TRBJ1-1; D is possibly TRBD1 (5 bases). V was pared by 8 bases and J by 1 base, with 8 bases between. The CDR3 length is 12 residues. Per the germline V gene, CDR1 is MNHEY and CDR2 is SVGAGI. The CDR3 spells CASRTGNTEAFF. CDR3 DNA: TGTGCCAGCCGTACAGGGAACACTGAAGCTTTCTTT.

The chain carries TRBV10-3 and TRBJ1-1; 7 bases are a match to TRBD1. Germline CDR1 ENHRY, CDR2 SYGVKD. The CDR3 runs to 12 residues. V shed 10 bases and J 7 bases; nucleotides not matched to a gene: 9. As DNA, the CDR3 is TGTGCCACTCGACAGGGCTCGTTTGAAGCTTTCTTT. Translation gives CATRQGSFEAFF.

This clone is a singleton in its sample. The V and J genes are TRBV19 and TRBJ2-3, with TRBD2 identical over 9 bases. J lost 2 bases, V lost 3 bases, and 9 bases had no gene match. Germline CDR1 and CDR2: LNHDA and SQIVND (reference sequence). The CDR3 has 17 amino acids. In nucleotides, the CDR3 is TGTGCCAGTAGTATCTCAAGGACTAGCGCGACCACAGATACGCAGTATTTT. Translated: CASSISRTSATTDTQYF.

The genes are TRBV6-4 and TRBJ1-1, with 7 bases that match TRBD1. J gave up 0 bases and V 7 bases, and 17 bases lay outside the gene matches. CDR1 MRHNA and CDR2 SNTAGT come from the germline V gene. This CDR3 spans 18 amino acids. The CDR3 loop is CASISGTADSLMNTEAFF. For the CDR3, the DNA is TGTGCCAGCATCTCCGGGACAGCGGATTCGTTGATGAACACTGAAGCTTTCTTT.

The chain carries TRBV5-6 and TRBJ1-4; perhaps TRBD1 as D (5 bases). Trimming removed 3 bases from V and 8 bases from J, with 14 bases in between. CDR1 and CDR2 from the germline V gene are SGHDT and YYEEEE. This CDR3 has 14 amino acids. CDR3 bases: TGTGCCAGCAGCTCAGGGATATTGAACGAAAAACTGTTTTTT. It yields the protein CASSSGILNEKLFF. The entire variable domain, with the rest obtained from reference TRBV5-6 and TRBJ1-4, is as follows: DAGVTQSPTHLIKTRGQQVTLRCSPKSGHDTVSWYQQALGQGPQFIFQYYEEEERQRGNFPDRFSGHQFPNYSSELNVNALLLGDSALYLCASSSGILNEKLFFGSGTQLSVL.

The genes are TRBV4-1 and TRBJ1-2; D is possibly TRBD1 (6 bases). Germline assignment: CDR1 MGHRA and CDR2 YSYEKL. V lost 0 bases and J lost 8, with 16 bases in between. This CDR3 contains 15 residues. The CDR3 nucleotides are TGCGCCAGCAGCCAAGAGAAAGACAGGACGGCGGGCTACACCTTC. Encoded protein: CASSQEKDRTAGYTF.

This chain connects TRBV28 to TRBJ2-1; TRBD2 matches 9 bases. Germline loops: CDR1 MDHEN, CDR2 SYDVKM. The ends lost 6 bases at V and 0 bases at J; junction bases unmatched: 6. The CDR3 runs to 16 residues. CDR3 sequence reads: CASSSLAGYSYNEQFF. In DNA, the CDR3 is TGTGCCAGCAGCAGTCTAGCGGGGTACTCCTACAATGAGCAGTTCTTC. The full variable domain, rest sourced from reference TRBV28 and TRBJ2-1, is DVKVTQSSRYLVKRTGEKVFLECVQDMDHENMFWYRQDPGLGLRLIYFSYDVKMKEKGDIPEGYSVSREKKERFSLILESASTNQTSMYLCASSSLAGYSYNEQFFGPGTRLTVL.

The chain has TRBV4-1 and TRBJ2-1; D call uncertain. The V and J ends lost 5 bases and 0 bases respectively, with 11 bases between them. The CDR3 totals 15 residues. In germline, CDR1 is MGHRA, CDR2 YSYEKL. The CDR3 spells CASSTEPYSYNEQFF. CDR3 coding DNA: TGCGCCAGCAGCACCGAGCCTTACTCCTACAATGAGCAGTTCTTC.